The present T cell receptor (beta chain) was sequenced within a study of PD-1 blockade in mismatch repair-deficient tumors. Comments on this clone: Its matching antigen is unknown.

Germline V gene lookup returns CDR1 SGHAT and CDR2 FQNNGV. The V segment lost 5 bases and the J segment 7 bases; nucleotides outside the gene matches: 10. CDR3 length: 15 amino acids. Here immunoSEQ multiplex PCR was the method, and the copy in TCRdb shows in-frame clones only, minus some. Among 14,000 or so clones listed, around 80% were seen once. Noted time point: roughly 10-day in vitro stimulation with candidate neoantigen peptide 4. The chain links TRBV11-2 to TRBJ2-1; 8 bases are a match to TRBD2. The sequence derives from an adult with mismatch repair-deficient cancer. Specimen: cells cultured in vitro, collected from a patient treated with pembrolizumab. DNA of the CDR3: TGTGCCAGCAGCCCCATAGCGGGGAGGGTAAATGAGCAGTTCTTC. Its protein is CASSPIAGRVNEQFF.